The rows below give T cell receptor beta chains drawn from one sample of a study of cytomegalovirus exposure and HLA in healthy donors. The protocol was immunoSEQ multiplex PCR, while the TCRdb copy is restricted to in-frame clones and leaves out a portion. This table has 68,000 or so clones, roughly nine tenths appearing once. Sequenced input: PBMCs. Receptor source: a man aged 18 to 29 in good health and CMV-seronegative. Each CDR3 is given with its conserved first and last residue. Fields, in order: clone size, V gene, J gene, D gene, CDR3 protein, CDR3 DNA. D genes are given only for firm matches. Clone size, where shown, is once, few, many, or a class for clones that have expanded.

-,TRBV11-1,TRBJ2-7,TRBD2,CASSSSSGRAYYEQYF,TGTGCCAGCAGCTCGAGTAGCGGGAGGGCCTACTACGAGCAGTACTTC
-,TRBV5-1,TRBJ2-3,TRBD2,CASSLGLAGELDTQYF,TGCGCCAGCAGCTTGGGGCTAGCGGGAGAGTTGGATACGCAGTATTTT
-,TRBV5-1,TRBJ2-5,-,CASSFLETQYF,TGCGCCAGCAGCTTCCTTGAGACCCAGTACTTC
-,TRBV27,TRBJ1-1,-,CASSLENPGEAFF,TGTGCCAGCAGTTTAGAAAACCCAGGTGAAGCTTTCTTT
-,TRBV15,TRBJ2-4,TRBD1,CATSLMSGGNIQYF,TGTGCCACCAGCTTAATGTCAGGGGGAAACATTCAGTACTTC
-,TRBV29-1,TRBJ2-7,-,CSVAKRMNSYEQYF,TGCAGCGTTGCTAAGCGGATGAACTCCTACGAGCAGTACTTC
-,TRBV7-3,TRBJ2-2,-,CASRIGESNTGELFF,TGTGCCAGCAGAATCGGGGAGTCGAACACCGGGGAGCTGTTTTTT
once,TRBV7-8,TRBJ2-2,TRBD2,CASSGEAGAPDTGELFF,TGTGCCAGCAGTGGGGAAGCGGGAGCCCCCGACACCGGGGAGCTGTTTTTT
-,TRBV9,TRBJ2-3,TRBD2,CASSPRTSFPDTQYF,TGTGCCAGCAGCCCACGGACTAGTTTCCCAGATACGCAGTATTTT
few,TRBV9,TRBJ1-2,-,CASSVAPGNYGYTF,TGTGCCAGCAGCGTAGCTCCGGGAAACTATGGCTACACCTTC
-,TRBV28,TRBJ1-2,-,CASSRADGYTF,TGTGCCAGCAGCAGGGCAGACGGCTACACCTTC
-,TRBV4-2,TRBJ1-5,-,CASSQAGRNQPQHF,TGTGCCAGCAGCCAAGCAGGGCGCAATCAGCCCCAGCATTTT
-,TRBV5-4,TRBJ2-1,-,CASSNPGAPNEQFF,TGTGCCAGCAGCAACCCGGGAGCCCCCAATGAGCAGTTCTTC
-,TRBV27,TRBJ2-7,TRBD1,CASSPQGYYEQYF,TGTGCCAGCAGCCCACAGGGGTACTACGAGCAGTACTTC
-,TRBV4-3,TRBJ2-7,-,CASSQGAEQYF,TGCGCCAGCAGCCAAGGCGCCGAGCAGTACTTC
-,TRBV7-3,TRBJ2-7,TRBD1,CASSLTGPGTGSSYEQYF,TGTGCCAGCAGCTTAACCGGCCCCGGGACAGGGAGCTCCTACGAGCAGTACTTC
-,TRBV14,TRBJ2-1,TRBD1,CASSQRTGGINEQFF,TGTGCCAGCAGCCAGCGGACAGGGGGTATCAATGAGCAGTTCTTC
-,TRBV4-3,TRBJ1-2,-,CASSQDLQGNYGYTF,TGCGCCAGCAGCCAAGATTTGCAGGGGAACTATGGCTACACCTTC
few,TRBV15,TRBJ1-1,TRBD1,CATSRVTGANAEAFF,TGTGCCACCAGCAGGGTTACAGGGGCGAACGCTGAAGCTTTCTTT
once,TRBV9,TRBJ2-2,-,CASSSRPGSQRKQDTGELFF,TGTGCCAGCAGCTCACGACCCGGGTCCCAAAGGAAACAAGACACCGGGGAGCTGTTTTTT
-,TRBV9,TRBJ2-1,TRBD2,CASSSTGLAGALSYNEQFF,TGTGCCAGCAGCTCTACGGGACTAGCGGGAGCTTTATCCTACAATGAGCAGTTCTTC
-,TRBV7-2,TRBJ1-1,TRBD1,CASSLTLSQGAGTEAFF,TGTGCCAGCAGCTTAACCCTTTCACAGGGGGCAGGCACTGAAGCTTTCTTT
-,TRBV27,TRBJ2-1,TRBD2,CASSVGLSTSGRPYNEQFF,TGTGCCAGCAGTGTTGGGCTTTCAACTAGCGGGAGGCCCTACAATGAGCAGTTCTTC
-,TRBV4-1,TRBJ2-1,-,CASSQWSRVVDDDEQFF,TGCGCCAGCAGCCAATGGTCGCGGGTCGTCGACGACGATGAGCAGTTCTTC
once,TRBV6-1,TRBJ1-2,-,CASTLGGANYGYTF,TGTGCCAGCACTCTAGGGGGAGCTAACTATGGCTACACCTTC
-,TRBV10-3,TRBJ1-5,-,CAISRDKTNQPQHF,TGTGCCATCAGTCGGGACAAGACGAATCAGCCCCAGCATTTT
-,TRBV7-2,TRBJ2-1,-,CASSFGHLYNEQFF,TGTGCCAGCAGCTTTGGACATCTCTACAATGAGCAGTTCTTC
-,TRBV4-1,TRBJ1-5,TRBD1,CASSQYGTGGTQPQHF,TGCGCCAGCAGCCAATACGGGACAGGGGGAACTCAGCCCCAGCATTTT
-,TRBV5-4,TRBJ2-7,-,CASSLYRVGGQYF,TGTGCCAGCAGCTTATACAGGGTAGGGGGGCAGTACTTC
-,TRBV7-2,TRBJ2-7,-,CASSSNGGQSLEQYF,TGTGCCAGCAGCTCCAATGGCGGGCAATCACTCGAGCAGTACTTC
-,TRBV6-5,TRBJ1-1,-,CASSYSRLQLGGAAFF,TGTGCCAGCAGTTACTCGAGGTTGCAGTTAGGGGGGGCGGCTTTCTTT
-,TRBV5-6,TRBJ1-4,TRBD1,CASSIGTENEKLFF,TGTGCCAGCAGCATCGGGACAGAAAATGAAAAACTGTTTTTT
once,TRBV5-1,TRBJ2-7,TRBD2,CASSRTSGYEQYF,TGCGCCAGCAGTAGGACTAGCGGTTACGAGCAGTACTTC
-,TRBV9,TRBJ2-3,TRBD2,CASSALAGKHTQYF,TGTGCCAGCAGCGCCCTAGCGGGAAAGCATACGCAGTATTTT
-,TRBV6-1,TRBJ2-5,-,CASSDFGLGGETQYF,TGTGCCAGCAGTGACTTCGGGTTGGGTGGAGAGACCCAGTACTTC
once,TRBV5-1,TRBJ2-2,TRBD2,CASTGLAGYSNPGELFF,TGCGCCAGCACCGGACTAGCGGGATATTCGAATCCCGGGGAGCTGTTTTTT
-,TRBV6-6,TRBJ2-1,-,CASSYVARGDEQFF,TGTGCCAGCAGTTACGTTGCTAGAGGCGATGAGCAGTTCTTC
-,TRBV28,TRBJ1-1,TRBD1,CASSSQGAGNTEAFF,TGTGCCAGCAGTTCGCAGGGGGCGGGAAACACTGAAGCTTTCTTT
-,TRBV5-1,TRBJ2-1,TRBD2,CASSRGLAGLGEQFF,TGCGCCAGCAGCCGGGGACTAGCGGGCCTAGGGGAGCAGTTCTTC
-,TRBV4-2,TRBJ2-7,-,CASSPSGAGQQYF,TGTGCCAGCAGCCCCTCAGGGGCGGGCCAGCAGTACTTC
-,TRBV7-9,TRBJ1-5,-,CASSSSSYSNQPQHF,TGTGCCAGCAGCAGCTCTTCCTATAGCAATCAGCCCCAGCATTTT
-,TRBV5-1,TRBJ2-3,-,CASSLSGSRDTQYF,TGCGCCAGCAGCTTAAGTGGGAGTAGAGATACGCAGTATTTT
-,TRBV5-1,TRBJ2-7,-,CASSREQDSYEQYF,TGCGCCAGCAGCAGGGAACAGGACTCCTACGAGCAGTACTTC
few,TRBV19,TRBJ1-1,TRBD1,CASRGQGGNTEAFF,TGTGCCAGTAGGGGACAGGGGGGGAACACTGAAGCTTTCTTT
-,TRBV7-9,TRBJ2-5,TRBD2,CASSARLAGEREYQETQYF,TGTGCCAGCAGCGCAAGACTAGCGGGAGAGCGGGAGTATCAAGAGACCCAGTACTTC
-,TRBV6-5,TRBJ2-1,TRBD2,CASRPSGGYNEQFF,TGTGCCAGCAGGCCAAGCGGGGGCTACAATGAGCAGTTCTTC
-,TRBV7-6,TRBJ2-1,-,CASSLRLMGLNEQFF,TGTGCCAGCAGCTTAAGGCTTATGGGGCTCAATGAGCAGTTCTTC
-,TRBV7-9,TRBJ2-5,-,CASSFRETQYF,TGTGCCAGCAGCTTCCGGGAGACCCAGTACTTC
-,TRBV6-1,TRBJ2-1,TRBD2,CASSAGAGGRDEQFF,TGTGCCAGCAGTGCCGGAGCGGGAGGCCGGGATGAGCAGTTCTTC
-,TRBV19,TRBJ2-7,-,CASSSPLTGSGYEQYF,TGTGCCAGTAGTAGCCCCTTGACGGGAAGTGGCTACGAGCAGTACTTC
-,TRBV7-3,TRBJ2-2,-,CASSFGQPNTGELFF,TGTGCCAGCAGCTTCGGACAGCCGAACACCGGGGAGCTGTTTTTT
-,TRBV11-2,TRBJ1-2,TRBD1,CASSPWTGIGGYTF,TGTGCCAGCAGCCCCTGGACAGGGATTGGGGGCTACACCTTC
-,TRBV18,TRBJ2-1,TRBD2,CASSPYDSAGGYNEQFF,TGTGCCAGCTCACCCTATGATTCAGCGGGAGGGTACAATGAGCAGTTCTTC
-,TRBV6-5,TRBJ1-5,TRBD1,CASSWDSFGNQPQHF,TGTGCCAGCAGTTGGGACAGTTTTGGCAATCAGCCCCAGCATTTT
-,TRBV6-5,TRBJ2-7,TRBD1,CASSNRQGYEQYF,TGTGCCAGCAGTAATCGACAGGGGTACGAGCAGTACTTC
-,TRBV5-1,TRBJ2-5,TRBD1,CASSSLGTGEETQYF,TGCGCCAGCAGTTCACTCGGGACAGGGGAAGAGACCCAGTACTTC
-,TRBV27,TRBJ2-3,-,CASSRPGSLGADTQYF,TGTGCCAGCAGTCGCCCGGGGTCATTAGGAGCAGATACGCAGTATTTT
-,TRBV5-4,TRBJ2-7,-,CASSREVVTYEQYF,TGTGCCAGCAGCAGGGAGGTAGTCACCTACGAGCAGTACTTC
-,TRBV19,TRBJ1-5,-,CATLPRYSNQPQHF,TGTGCCACCCTTCCTCGCTATAGCAATCAGCCCCAGCATTTT